Shown below are 17 T cell receptor beta chains from a single sample sequenced in a study of blood T cell repertoires in COVID-19. Profiling relied on immunoSEQ multiplex PCR, and the TCRdb table lists in-frame clones only, not all of them. The table shows around 64,000 clones, with about nine tenths occurring only once. Sequencing was done on a sample of peripheral blood. The origin of the receptors is a man aged 25 to 40 with acute or convalescent COVID-19.

This clone was observed a handful of times. The chain carries TRBV4-1 and TRBJ1-1; TRBD1 matches 9 bases. The CDR3 spans 15 residues. J lost 4 bases, V lost 2 bases, and 5 bases had no gene match. Germline V gene sequence: CDR1 MGHRA, CDR2 YSYEKL. The CDR3 sequence: CASSQTGTGITEAFF. In nucleotides, the CDR3 is TGCGCCAGCAGCCAAACCGGGACAGGGATCACTGAAGCTTTCTTT.

This clone was recorded once. The chain employs TRBV5-6 and TRBJ2-7; D possibly corresponds to TRBD1 (6 bases). Germline CDR1 is SGHDT and CDR2 is YYEEEE. With 0 bases removed from V and 3 bases from J, the gap between germline ends came to 13 bases. This CDR3 region has 15 residues. In DNA form, the CDR3 reads TGTGCCAGCAGCTTGGGGACAGCCTTTTTCTACGAGCAGTACTTC. Translation gives CASSLGTAFFYEQYF.

The chain employs TRBV18 and TRBJ2-1; 10 bases are shared with TRBD2. The V segment lost 5 bases and the J segment 5 bases; nucleotides outside the gene matches: 3. Germline values: CDR1 KGHSH, CDR2 LQKENI. The CDR3 loop spans 14 amino acids. CDR3: CASSESGRDNEQFF. As DNA, the CDR3 is TGTGCCAGCTCAGAAAGCGGGAGGGACAATGAGCAGTTCTTC. The complete variable domain, with remaining parts taken from reference TRBV18 and TRBJ2-1, reads NAGVMQNPRHLVRRRGQEARLRCSPMKGHSHVYWYRQLPEEGLKFMVYLQKENIIDESGMPKERFSAEFPKEGPSILRIQQVVRGDSAAYFCASSESGRDNEQFFGPGTRLTVL.

This chain uses TRBV6-5 with TRBJ2-2; perhaps TRBD1 as D (6 bases). The CDR3 consists of 14 residues. The V gene lost 5 bases and the J gene lost 5 bases, with 12 bases spanning the gap. Germline V gives CDR1 MNHEY, CDR2 SVGAGI. The CDR3 region is CASSHGTLTGELFF. DNA of the CDR3: TGTGCCAGCAGTCACGGGACACTGACCGGGGAGCTGTTTTTT.

In this sample, this clone turned up a few times. The chain links TRBV24-1 to TRBJ2-1; 9 nucleotides match TRBD1. This CDR3 has 16 residues. Germline assignment: CDR1 KGHDR and CDR2 SFDVKD. J lost 12 bases, V lost 2 bases, and 13 bases had no gene match. CDR3 sequence: CATSDSRDRAFSRQFF. The CDR3 DNA reads as TGTGCCACCAGTGATTCCCGGGACAGGGCATTTTCCCGGCAGTTCTTC.

The rearrangement uses TRBV12-3 or TRBV12-4 and TRBJ1-2; a weak D match, TRBD1 (5 bases). Trimming pared 3 bases from V and 8 bases from J, leaving 10 bases between. The CDR3 is 12 amino acids. In DNA form, the CDR3 reads TGTGCCAGCAGTTTGGGGGGGAGGGGCTACACCTTC. It encodes CASSLGGRGYTF.

The J gene is TRBJ2-1, the V gene TRBV7-2, with 9 bases identical to TRBD2. Germline values: CDR1 SGHTA, CDR2 FQGNSA. CDR3 length: 16 residues. J lost 2 bases, V lost 1 base, and 3 bases had no gene match. CDR3 coding DNA: TGTGCCAGCAGCTTAGTAGCGGGAGTACCCTACAATGAGCAGTTCTTC. Translated: CASSLVAGVPYNEQFF.

This sequence joins TRBV5-6 and TRBJ2-5; TRBD1 matches at 9 bases. Germline assignment: CDR1 SGHDT and CDR2 YYEEEE. The CDR3 contains 16 residues. The trim removed 4 bases at V and 5 bases at J, leaving 12 bases unmatched. The CDR3 is CASSRRSGTGRETQYF. The CDR3 region has the DNA TGTGCCAGCAGCCGTCGCTCCGGGACAGGGAGGGAGACCCAGTACTTC.

The V and J genes are TRBV19 and TRBJ1-2; TRBD1 matches at 12 bases. V lost 11 bases and J lost 7; bases outside the gene matches: 17. CDR1 is LNHDA, CDR2 SQIVND, per germline (reference sequence). The CDR3 sequence is 16 residues long. The CDR3 spells CASQRGTGGNDGGYTF. The CDR3 nucleotides read TGTGCCTCTCAGCGGGGGACAGGGGGCAATGATGGTGGCTACACCTTC.

CDR3 coding DNA: TGTGCCAGCAGTTGGGGGCAGGTAACGTCCGGTCAGCCCCAGCATTTT. It specifies CASSWGQVTSGQPQHF. The chain combines TRBV6-2 or TRBV6-3 with TRBJ1-5; D perhaps matches TRBD1 (6 bases). CDR3 length: 16 amino acids. CDR1 and CDR2 from the germline V gene are MNHEY and SVGEGT. Trimming cost V 4 bases and J 6 bases, with 19 bases left between them.

This clone was counted a single time. The chain is built from TRBV27 and TRBJ2-5; TRBD1 agrees at 8 bases. The length of the CDR3 is 14 residues. Trimming at V came to 6 bases and at J to 4 bases, leaving 7 bases not matched to a gene. Germline lookup yields CDR1 MNHEY and CDR2 SMNVEV (reference sequence). Here the CDR3 reads CASSDRGPIETQYF. The CDR3 coding sequence is TGTGCCAGCAGCGACAGGGGTCCGATAGAGACCCAGTACTTC.

The chain employs TRBV3-1 (or the pseudogene TRBV3-2) and TRBJ1-1; the D gene is possibly TRBD1 (6 bases). Germline CDR1 LGHDT, CDR2 YNNKEL (reference sequence). V was trimmed by 3 bases and J by 0 bases, leaving 11 bases between them. This CDR3 contains 15 residues. The CDR3 is CASSHEQGLNTEAFF. The CDR3 nucleotides read TGTGCCAGCAGCCATGAACAGGGACTGAACACTGAAGCTTTCTTT.

The chain couples TRBV18 to TRBJ1-2; 8 positions match TRBD1. Germline values: CDR1 KGHSH, CDR2 LQKENI. The CDR3 extends over 17 amino acids. Trimming removed 3 bases from V and 6 bases from J; junction bases left unmatched: 15. CDR3 DNA sequence: TGTGCCAGCTCACCCTCCTTGGACAGGGCTGGTTCGAATGGCTACACCTTC. This encodes CASSPSLDRAGSNGYTF.

This sequence joins TRBV3-1 (or the pseudogene TRBV3-2) and TRBJ1-4; the match to TRBD1 covers 9 bases. Germline V gene sequence: CDR1 LGHDT, CDR2 YNNKEL (reference sequence). Trimming removed 1 base from V and 7 bases from J; junction bases left unmatched: 7. This CDR3 is built from 16 residues. CDR3 sequence: CASSQGPGQGPEKLFF. CDR3 bases: TGTGCCAGCAGCCAAGGGCCGGGACAGGGTCCTGAAAAACTGTTTTTT.

This chain links TRBV9 with TRBJ1-2, with 7 nucleotides matching TRBD1. The V gene's germline CDR1 is SGDLS and CDR2 YYNGEE. The trim removed 0 bases at V and 6 bases at J, leaving 8 bases unmatched. This CDR3 is 15 amino acids long. The chain's CDR3 is CASSVGVRQGDGYTF. As DNA, the CDR3 is TGTGCCAGCAGCGTAGGGGTCAGACAGGGTGATGGCTACACCTTC.

The V and J genes are TRBV5-4 and TRBJ2-5, with 9 positions matching TRBD2. Trimming took 1 base from V and 8 from J; bases not matched to a gene: 12. The germline V gene encodes CDR1 SGHNT and CDR2 YYREEE (reference sequence). CDR3 length equals 16 residues. The CDR3 spells CASSLSGSLAGQTQYF. The DNA of the CDR3 is TGTGCCAGCAGCTTGTCGGGTAGTCTAGCGGGACAAACCCAGTACTTC.

The rearrangement links TRBV19 to TRBJ1-4; TRBD1 aligns across 8 bases. Trimming removed 9 bases from V and 6 bases from J; junction bases left unmatched: 6. Germline lookup yields CDR1 LNHDA and CDR2 SQIVND (reference sequence). CDR3 length: 13 amino acids. For the CDR3, the DNA is TGTGCCAGCAGCGGACAGGGCCATGAAAAACTGTTTTTT. Amino acids: CASSGQGHEKLFF.